A selection of T cell receptor beta chains follows, all from one sample in a study of cytomegalovirus exposure and HLA in healthy donors. Sequencing was performed with immunoSEQ multiplex PCR; in TCRdb, only in-frame clones are kept and a portion is missing. The data contain 160,000 or so clones, 82% of them singletons. Sequencing was carried out using PBMCs. The receptors come from a woman between 45 and 65 years old in good health and CMV-seronegative. Each CDR3 is given with its conserved first and last residue. A D gene is named only where the DNA matches it firmly.

TRBV13	TRBJ1-4	NA	TGTGCCAGCAGCTTGAAACAGGGTAGTGAAAAACTGTTTTTT	CASSLKQGSEKLFF
TRBV27	TRBJ2-2	NA	TGTGCCAGCAGTCCCCTAGGGGGGGTTCAGGACACCGGGGAGCTGTTTTTT	CASSPLGGVQDTGELFF
TRBV29-1	TRBJ2-3	NA	TGCAGCGTTCTGGTCCGGGGTAGTACAGATACGCAGTATTTT	CSVLVRGSTDTQYF
TRBV11-2	TRBJ2-1	NA	TGTGCCAGCAGCGTACTCCCGGACTATTACAATGAGCAGTTCTTC	CASSVLPDYYNEQFF
TRBV25-1	TRBJ2-7	NA	TGTGCCAGCAGTGATTGGAACGGAGCCAGAAGCTCCTACGAGCAGTACTTC	CASSDWNGARSSYEQYF
TRBV18	TRBJ1-1	NA	TGTGCCAGCTCTCTAGAGGGGGTAGTGAACACTGAAGCTTTCTTT	CASSLEGVVNTEAFF
TRBV5-1	TRBJ1-1	TRBD1	TGCGCCAGCAGCACCATGGGACAGCCGAACACTGAAGCTTTCTTT	CASSTMGQPNTEAFF
TRBV28	TRBJ2-1	TRBD2	TGTGCCAGCAGTGCGATTGGGGAGCGGGGATACTCCTACAATGAGCAGTTCTTC	CASSAIGERGYSYNEQFF
TRBV11-2	TRBJ2-3	TRBD2	TGTGCCAGCAGCTTTGTTAGCGGGGGGACCAACACAGATACGCAGTATTTT	CASSFVSGGTNTDTQYF
TRBV6-5	TRBJ1-1	NA	TGTGCCAGCAGGGGGGGTAGAGGGACTGAAGCTTTCTTT	CASRGGRGTEAFF
TRBV5-4	TRBJ2-5	NA	TGTGCCAGCAGCTTGCGGGGGGCAGAAGAGACCCAGTACTTC	CASSLRGAEETQYF
TRBV19	TRBJ1-6	TRBD1	TGTGCCAGTAGCGACAGGGGGCTCGGTTCACCCCTCCACTTT	CASSDRGLGSPLHF
TRBV5-6	TRBJ1-1	NA	TGTGCCAGCAGCCCCAATCCGAACACTGAAGCTTTCTTT	CASSPNPNTEAFF
TRBV5-1	TRBJ2-7	TRBD1	TGCGCCAGCAGTCGAACTACAGGGGCCGCCTTATACGAGCAGTACTTC	CASSRTTGAALYEQYF